This TCR beta chain was sequenced during a study of cytomegalovirus exposure and HLA in healthy donors. For the study at large: Across roughly 400 genotyped donors, more than 75% landed in the Caucasian-associated ancestry cluster.

CDR1 is MNHEY, CDR2 SVGAGI, per germline. The CDR3 contains 11 residues. V was pared by 5 bases and J by 5 bases, with 6 bases between. As regards this clone: Its antigen is not identified.

Study results and limitations: Some V segments could not be told apart, so they were left out, TRBV6-2 and TRBV6-3 among them.

With 60 Vbeta and 13 Jbeta primers, the PCR was carried out. Profiling relied on immunoSEQ multiplex PCR, and the TCRdb table lists in-frame clones only, not all of them. Of some 150,000 clones listed, roughly 76% are singletons. The donors were healthy bone marrow donors. This sequence originates from a woman aged 25-40 years in good health and CMV-seronegative. Sequenced material: PBMCs. The chain links TRBV6-5 to TRBJ2-5; TRBD1 is a possible D gene (6 bases). The CDR3 here is CASSQGETQYF. In DNA, the CDR3 is TGTGCCAGCAGTCAGGGGGAGACCCAGTACTTC.